These 17 T cell receptor beta chains came from one sample sequenced in a study of regulatory T cells in long-lasting Graves disease. Time point of the sample: persistent/refractory GD, antithyroid drugs over 5 years with positive TRAb. Extracted PBMC RNA gave rise to the TCR library. Arm-PCR with iRepertoire HTBI primers amplified the CDR3 regions for these TCR beta libraries. TCRdb reanalysed the multiplex PCR reads using MiXCR and keeps one entry per CDR3 protein. The data hold roughly 500,000 distinct CDR3 sequences, with about 20% observed a single time. This material consisted of peripheral blood mononuclear cells (PBMCs), taken when the disease was refractory, from a patient treated with antithyroid drugs. Receptor source: a female donor with Graves disease.

In this sample, this clonotype turned up many times. This rearrangement joins TRBV28 to TRBJ1-1; D is unresolved. The germline gives CDR1 MDHEN, CDR2 SYDVKM. V was clipped by 6 bases and J by 1 base, with 18 bases between them. The CDR3 loop spans 16 amino acids. The CDR3 spells CASSTYPGKANTEAFF. The DNA of the CDR3 is TGTGCCAGCAGCACCTACCCCGGCAAAGCGAACACTGAAGCTTTCTTT.

This clonotype was seen more than once but under ten times. The chain joins TRBV19 to TRBJ2-7; 12 bases map to TRBD2. Germline assignment: CDR1 LNHDA and CDR2 SQIVND (reference sequence). Trimming at V came to 5 bases and at J to 0 bases, leaving 8 bases not matched to a gene. The CDR3 has 17 residues. CDR3 sequence (DNA): TGTGCCAGTAGTCGACTAGCGGGAGAGCGCCGCTCCTACGAGCAGTACTTC. Translation: CASSRLAGERRSYEQYF.

This clonotype has a count of ten or more. This chain's CDR3 is CASTHDRDLYF. The CDR3 DNA follows: TGTGCCAGCACACATGATCGCGATCTGTACTTC. The chain has TRBV2 and TRBJ2-7; D is uncertain. Germline CDR1 and CDR2: SNHLY and FYNNEI. Trimming removed 7 bases from V and 12 bases from J, with 16 bases in between. The CDR3 consists of 11 residues.

This clonotype was detected many times. V is TRBV28 and J is TRBJ1-6; unclear D gene. The V gene's germline CDR1 is MDHEN and CDR2 SYDVKM. Trimming pared 7 bases from V and 8 bases from J, leaving 15 bases between. This CDR3 has 14 amino acids. The CDR3 nucleotides are TGTGCCAGCACCCTAACCTCGATTGATTCACCCCTCCACTTT. Amino acid sequence: CASTLTSIDSPLHF.

Points on this clonotype: A junction end diverges from the germline sequence, so it may reflect a read error. The V gene is TRBV10-3, the J gene TRBJ1-1; D is unresolved. Germline CDR1 is ENHRY and CDR2 is SYGVKD. This CDR3 spans 13 amino acids. CDR3 in DNA: TGTGCCAGCAGTTACTCGACCGTGACTGAAGCTTTCTTT. This translates into CASSYSTVTEAFF.

This clonotype showed up many times. The chain links TRBV28 to TRBJ2-5; D may be TRBD2 (5 bases). V lost 7 bases and J lost 4, with 16 bases in between. This CDR3 region has 14 residues. The germline V gene encodes CDR1 MDHEN and CDR2 SYDVKM. CDR3: CASTPSGERETQYF. The CDR3 DNA follows: TGTGCCAGCACCCCCTCCGGGGAGAGAGAGACCCAGTACTTC.

This clonotype appeared many times. J is TRBJ2-7 and V is TRBV29-1; 7 nucleotides align to TRBD2. CDR3 size: 13 residues. The germline V gene has CDR1 SQVTM and CDR2 ANQGSEA. With V trimmed by 4 bases and J by 4 bases, 7 bases remained unmatched. CDR3 sequence (DNA): TGCAGCGTTGTGTCCGGGAGGAGATACGAGCAGTACTTC. Translated: CSVVSGRRYEQYF.

This clonotype came up many times. The chain employs TRBV11-2 and TRBJ1-1; 7 nucleotides agree with TRBD1. The CDR3 has 18 amino acids. Germline CDR1 SGHAT, CDR2 FQNNGV. The V segment lost 2 bases and the J segment 4 bases; nucleotides outside the gene matches: 16. The chain's CDR3 is CASSLPKGTYRGSTEAFF. In nucleotides, the CDR3 is TGTGCCAGCAGCTTACCAAAAGGGACCTACAGGGGAAGCACTGAAGCTTTCTTT.

This clonotype was recorded at least ten times. The chain carries TRBV18 and TRBJ1-2; D unresolved. Germline loops: CDR1 KGHSH, CDR2 LQKENI. CDR3 size: 13 residues. V lost 3 bases to trimming and J lost 2 bases, with 7 bases between them. The CDR3 loop reads CASSPNPNYGYTF. In DNA, the CDR3 is TGTGCCAGCTCACCGAACCCCAACTATGGCTACACCTTC.

This clonotype was seen repeatedly, ten times or more. V is TRBV27 and J is TRBJ2-7; 9 positions match TRBD2. The CDR3 contains 15 residues. With 5 bases clipped from V and 2 bases from J, the junction kept 7 bases outside the gene matches. Germline values: CDR1 MNHEY, CDR2 SMNVEV (reference sequence). The CDR3 sequence: CASSTLAGGPYEQYF. The CDR3 nucleotides are TGTGCCAGCAGTACCTTGGCGGGAGGGCCCTACGAGCAGTACTTC.

V gene TRBV12-3 or TRBV12-4 combines with J gene TRBJ2-3; perhaps D is TRBD1 or TRBD2 (5 bases each). The germline V and J ends were trimmed by 10 bases and 1 base, with 12 bases remaining between them. This CDR3 spans 13 amino acids. CDR3 bases: TGTGCCAATTCTGTGGGGGGCACAGATACGCAGTATTTT. It codes for CANSVGGTDTQYF.

This clonotype was found many times. This chain links TRBV28 with TRBJ2-7; no clear D gene. The CDR3 is made up of 15 amino acids. Germline-derived CDR1 and CDR2 are MDHEN and SYDVKM. Trimming removed 1 base from V and 6 bases from J, with 16 bases in between. For the CDR3, the DNA is TGTGCCAGCAGTTTATCTCGGATTGTTTACGGCGAGCAGTACTTC. This gives the protein CASSLSRIVYGEQYF.

This clonotype was seen ten or more times. The J gene is TRBJ2-5, the V gene TRBV5-1; D may correspond to TRBD1 or TRBD2 (7 bases each). This CDR3 spans 16 amino acids. Trimming shortened V by 0 bases and J by 1 base, and 13 bases separated the two germline ends. CDR1 is SGHRS, CDR2 YFSETQ, per germline. The CDR3 reads CASSLEAGGVQETQYF. The CDR3 region has the DNA TGCGCCAGCAGCTTGGAAGCAGGGGGGGTCCAAGAGACCCAGTACTTC.

Concerning this clonotype itself: At one end, the junction sequence differs from germline, possibly due to a read error. The chain couples TRBV5-5 to TRBJ2-7; 7 bases fit TRBD1. Germline V gene data show CDR1 as SGHKS and CDR2 as YYEKEE (reference sequence). This CDR3 spans 15 amino acids. The CDR3 region has the DNA TGTGCCAGCGGCTTTTCGACAGGGTATCCCTACGAGCAGTACTTC. The encoded protein is CASGFSTGYPYEQYF.

On this clonotype itself: Mismatch with germline at one junction end may stem from a read error. V is TRBV6-2 or TRBV6-3 and J is TRBJ1-1; tentative D call: TRBD1 (5 bases). The V gene's germline CDR1 is MNHEY and CDR2 SVGEGT. This CDR3 is 13 amino acids long. CDR3 nucleotide sequence: TGTGCCAGCAGCCCGGGACTATACACTGAAGCTCTCTTT. This translates into CASSPGLYTEALF.

About this clonotype itself: The junction and the germline gene differ at one end; a read error may be behind it. V usage is TRBV30 and J usage is TRBJ1-5, with 7 bases fitting TRBD1. The CDR3 is 13 amino acids. Germline-derived CDR1 and CDR2 are GTSNPN and SVGIG (reference sequence). The CDR3, as DNA: TGTGCCTGGAGTTCGGGGAGGGGGCAGCCCCAGCATTTC. Its translation: CAWSSGRGQPQHF.

At least ten counts were recorded for this clonotype. J is TRBJ1-5 and V is TRBV12-3 or TRBV12-4; 7 positions match TRBD1. The J segment lost 6 bases and the V segment lost 8 bases, leaving 4 bases of the junction unmatched. The CDR3 length is 12 residues. This CDR3 reads CASRQGSQPQHF. The DNA for the CDR3 is TGTGCCAGCCGACAGGGAAGTCAGCCCCAGCATTTT.